The clone carrying this TCR beta chain was recorded once. These data belong to a study of blood T cell repertoires in COVID-19. V was trimmed by 3 bases and J by 0 bases, leaving 24 bases between them. Germline V CDR1 and CDR2: MGHRA, YSYEKL. The CDR3 sequence is 20 residues long. Original processing notes: Amplifying reference gene primers gave estimates of nucleated cell counts. TCRdb's copy holds only in-frame clones and misses some; the assay was immunoSEQ multiplex PCR. D and trimming were read from the DNA, whereas the V and J calls and clone size are those reported in that table. Altogether 55,000 to 75,000 clones are present, around 87% being singletons, with the ten largest covering nearly 7.5%.

The sequenced material came from peripheral blood. The rearrangement joins TRBV4-1 to TRBJ1-5; D is perhaps TRBD1 (6 bases). The sequence was collected from a human donor with active COVID-19. The donor label of this sample is uncertain. The CDR3 region is CASSHHFPARTDYSNQPQHF. The CDR3 region has the DNA TGCGCCAGCAGCCACCACTTTCCCGCTCGGACAGACTATAGCAATCAGCCCCAGCATTTT.